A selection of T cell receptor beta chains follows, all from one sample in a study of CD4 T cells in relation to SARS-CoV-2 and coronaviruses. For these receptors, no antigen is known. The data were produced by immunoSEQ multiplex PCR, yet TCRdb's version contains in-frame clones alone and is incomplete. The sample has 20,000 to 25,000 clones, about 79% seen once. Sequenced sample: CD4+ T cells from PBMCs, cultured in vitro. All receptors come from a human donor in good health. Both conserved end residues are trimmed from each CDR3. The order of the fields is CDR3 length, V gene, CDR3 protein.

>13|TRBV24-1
ATSRAGVSSDTQY
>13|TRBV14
ASSHGLAGAETQY
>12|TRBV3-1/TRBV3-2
ASSQEGAGSEAF
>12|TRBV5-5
ASSLDPSNYEQY
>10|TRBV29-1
SARTGASPLH
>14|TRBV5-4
ASSAARDRTTGELF
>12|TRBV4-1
ASSHSLYSYEQY
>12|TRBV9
ASSLQGTGSPLH
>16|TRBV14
ASSQFELAGRYYNEQF
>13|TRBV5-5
ASSPGPPLRETQY
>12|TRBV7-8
ASSLVGGQETQY
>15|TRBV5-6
ASSSTTYRVYNQPQH
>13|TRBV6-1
ASSEAQSGANVLT
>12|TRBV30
AWIKFVFPDEAF
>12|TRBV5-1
ASSFGRVQNIQY
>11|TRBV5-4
ASSFKGSTEAF
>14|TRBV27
ASSLTSHRVFTEAF
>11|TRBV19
AIRERESDTQY
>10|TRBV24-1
ATRSSGGEQY
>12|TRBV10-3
AISAGLNPYEQY
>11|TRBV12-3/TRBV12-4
ASRTSSGDEQF
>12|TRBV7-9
ASSGRQGDQPQH
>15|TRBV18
ASSQTMAGGGGTEAF
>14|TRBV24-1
ATSPSDPKGPYEQY
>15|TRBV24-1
ATSSLIGGPHSYEQY
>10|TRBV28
ASSLEAGEQF
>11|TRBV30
AWNSDPNQPQH
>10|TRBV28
ASRDHTGELF
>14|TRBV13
ASSLFELSSYNEQF
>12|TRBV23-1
ASERQGACYEQY
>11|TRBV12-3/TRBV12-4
ASSLGAVHEQY